This TCR beta chain emerged from a study of cytomegalovirus exposure and HLA in healthy donors. The PCR had 60 Vbeta and 13 Jbeta primers. Here immunoSEQ multiplex PCR was the method, and the copy in TCRdb shows in-frame clones only, minus some. In the table there are about 80,000 clones, over 75% of which are singletons. Study-level points and caveats: Most TCR sequences proved rare, with some public TCRs found in many donors. Association of a missense DCLRE1C variant with TCR beta V- and J-gene trimming was reported in a later analysis.

Note on this clone: The antigen is undetermined.

The receptor comes from a human donor in good health. The sample consisted of PBMCs.

The CDR3 reads CASSFGGDHGYTF. In DNA form, the CDR3 reads TGTGCCAGCAGCTTCGGGGGGGACCATGGCTACACCTTC. The chain couples TRBV5-6 to TRBJ1-2; possibly TRBD1 for D (5 bases). The V end was cut by 2 bases, the J end by 6 bases, with 11 bases between. The CDR3 length is 13 residues. Germline V lookup: CDR1 SGHDT, CDR2 YYEEEE.